This T cell receptor (beta chain) emerged from a study of persistence of HIV-infected CD4 T cells. Points from the study as a whole: Rare CMV-responding cells carrying HIV-1 proviruses were not analyzed separately for TCR. TCRbeta richness was lower in CMV- and Gag-responding cells than in anti-CD3/anti-CD28-responding cells.

There are 16 residues in the CDR3. Germline CDR1 SNHLY, CDR2 FYNNEI. V lost 6 bases, J lost 10 bases, and 17 bases stayed unmatched. Nonspecific anti-CD3/anti-CD28 bead stimulation represents the broad CD4+ T cell repertoire. Sorting of responding CD4+ T cells relied on upregulated CD40 ligand together with CD69. Sequencing used immunoSEQ version 4 in survey mode. Assay used: immunoSEQ multiplex PCR; TCRdb lists only in-frame clones, some missing. The repertoire holds about 43,000 clones, around 92% seen once, with approximately 0.93% in the top ten. As to this clone: Antigen: not known.

Material: CD4+ T cells sorted from PBMCs after approximately 19-hour stimulation, obtained from a patient who received antiretroviral therapy. The gene calls are TRBV2 and TRBJ1-5, with 8 bases lining up with TRBD1. This sequence was found in an adult man with HIV who was CMV-seropositive. The CDR3 DNA follows: TGTGCCAGCAGGCCTTACCGGACAGGGCTTTCTTTCCCCCAGCATTTT. It codes for CASRPYRTGLSFPQHF.